The 10 T cell receptor beta chains listed next were all sequenced from one sample in a study of blood T cell repertoires in COVID-19. Generated by immunoSEQ multiplex PCR, the TCRdb table keeps only in-frame clones and is missing some. The data show roughly 150,000 clones, approximately 93% seen once. Sample: peripheral blood. Receptor source: a woman aged 60-75 years with COVID-19, enrolled during active disease.

This clone was observed a single time. This sequence joins TRBV10-3 and TRBJ2-1; TRBD2 agrees at 8 bases. CDR3 length: 15 amino acids. The germline V gene encodes CDR1 ENHRY and CDR2 SYGVKD. V was clipped by 4 bases and J by 2 bases; unmatched bases: 4. The CDR3 nucleotides read TGTGCCATCAGTGCAGCGGGGGAAACCTACAATGAGCAGTTCTTC. Amino acid sequence: CAISAAGETYNEQFF.

A few counts support this clone. The chain recombines TRBV3-1 (or the pseudogene TRBV3-2) with TRBJ2-2, with D unresolved. The CDR3 totals 15 residues. The germline V gene encodes CDR1 LGHDT and CDR2 YNNKEL (reference sequence). Trimming took 1 base from V and 3 from J, leaving 9 bases between them. CDR3 DNA: TGTGCCAGCAGCCAAGGAGCTGCTTACACCGGGGAGCTGTTTTTT. It codes for CASSQGAAYTGELFF.

This chain joins TRBV6-4 and TRBJ2-1; D perhaps matches TRBD2 (5 bases). CDR1 and CDR2 (germline): MRHNA, SNTAGT. This CDR3 comprises 16 residues. The ends were cut back, 0 bases at V and 0 bases at J, with 9 bases in the middle. CDR3 bases: TGTGCCAGCAGTGACTCAAAGCGGAGCTCCTACAATGAGCAGTTCTTC. Its translation: CASSDSKRSSYNEQFF.

This chain uses TRBV7-2 with TRBJ1-6; TRBD1 matches 12 bases. Germline V gene lookup returns CDR1 SGHTA and CDR2 FQGNSA. The V gene end was trimmed by 4 bases and the J gene end by 10 bases; junction bases not matched to a gene: 11. The CDR3 length is 17 residues. CDR3 in amino acids: CASSSVGTGGEGSPLHF. In DNA, the CDR3 is TGTGCCAGCAGCTCTGTGGGGACAGGGGGCGAGGGATCACCCCTCCACTTT. Complete variable domain (other parts from reference TRBV7-2 and TRBJ1-6): GAGVSQSPSNKVTEKGKDVELRCDPISGHTALYWYRQSLGQGLEFLIYFQGNSAPDKSGLPSDRFSAERTGGSVSTLTIQRTQQEDSAVYLCASSSVGTGGEGSPLHFGNGTRLTVT.

The chain couples TRBV7-9 to TRBJ1-2; D call uncertain. Germline assignment: CDR1 SEHNR and CDR2 FQNEAQ (reference sequence). V lost 1 base, J lost 6 bases, and 15 bases lay in between. CDR3 length equals 15 residues. CDR3 nucleotides: TGTGCCAGCAGCTTAGTGTCCTCGGGGATAGATGGCTACACCTTC. This encodes CASSLVSSGIDGYTF.

This clone was observed a single time. The rearrangement uses TRBV6-5 and TRBJ1-2; a weak D match, TRBD1 (6 bases). In germline, CDR1 is MNHEY, CDR2 SVGAGI. The CDR3 spans 14 residues. V lost 9 bases and J 4 bases, leaving 18 bases between the germline ends. The CDR3 loop reads CASAIRQDLYGYTF. CDR3 nucleotides: TGTGCCAGTGCCATTAGACAGGACCTCTATGGCTACACCTTC.

The genes are TRBV2 and TRBJ2-3, with 8 bases that match TRBD1. Trimming took 7 bases from V and 1 from J; bases not matched to a gene: 4. Germline-derived CDR1 and CDR2 are SNHLY and FYNNEI. This CDR3 is 14 amino acids long. For the CDR3, the DNA is TGTGCCAGCAAACCGGGACAGGGCACAGATACGCAGTATTTT. It translates to CASKPGQGTDTQYF.

The chain links TRBV19 to TRBJ1-2; 7 nucleotides line up with TRBD1. The CDR3 sequence is 14 residues long. V lost 9 bases to trimming and J lost 7 bases; unmatched junction nucleotides: 14. Germline V CDR1 and CDR2: LNHDA, SQIVND (reference sequence). The CDR3 protein is CASVDGQDLFGYTF. CDR3 DNA: TGTGCCAGCGTGGACGGACAGGACCTATTTGGCTACACCTTC.

The chain couples TRBV19 to TRBJ1-4, with D tentatively TRBD1 (6 bases). CDR3 length: 11 amino acids. The V and J ends lost 8 bases and 14 bases respectively, with 15 bases between them. Germline CDR1 and CDR2: LNHDA and SQIVND (reference sequence). The CDR3 DNA is TGTGCCAGTGGACCCTACAGGGTTCTGTTTTTT. This sequence encodes CASGPYRVLFF.

The chain links TRBV9 to TRBJ1-3; TRBD1 matches 10 bases. Germline values: CDR1 SGDLS, CDR2 YYNGEE. Losses at the gene ends were 1 base for V and 8 bases for J; bases not matched to a gene: 3. The CDR3 length is 14 residues. CDR3 protein: CASSVLTGGHTIYF. As DNA, the CDR3 is TGTGCCAGCAGCGTACTGACAGGGGGCCACACCATATATTTT.